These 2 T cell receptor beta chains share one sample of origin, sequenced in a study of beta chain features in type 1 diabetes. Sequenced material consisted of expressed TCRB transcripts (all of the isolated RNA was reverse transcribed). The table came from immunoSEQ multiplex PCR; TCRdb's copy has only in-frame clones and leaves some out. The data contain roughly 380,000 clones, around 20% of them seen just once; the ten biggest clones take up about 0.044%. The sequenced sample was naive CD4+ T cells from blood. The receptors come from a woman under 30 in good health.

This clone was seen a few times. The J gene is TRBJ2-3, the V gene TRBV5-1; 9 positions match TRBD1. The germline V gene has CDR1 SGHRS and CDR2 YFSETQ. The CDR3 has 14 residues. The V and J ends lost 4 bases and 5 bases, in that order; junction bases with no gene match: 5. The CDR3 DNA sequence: TGCGCCAGCAGCCAGGGACAGGGAATAGATACGCAGTATTTT. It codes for CASSQGQGIDTQYF.

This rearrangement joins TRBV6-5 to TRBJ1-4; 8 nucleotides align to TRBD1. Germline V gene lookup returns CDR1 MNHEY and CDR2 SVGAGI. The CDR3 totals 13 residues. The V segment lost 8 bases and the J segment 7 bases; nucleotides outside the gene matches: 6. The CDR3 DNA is TGTGCCAGCGGACAGGGAGGTCTTGAAAAACTGTTTTTT. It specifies CASGQGGLEKLFF.